This T cell receptor (beta chain) was captured in a study of T cell responses to AZD1222 COVID-19 vaccine. Notes on the study in general: Along spike, vaccine-associated CD4 TCRs were found throughout, with dominance at 160-218 and 743-854. Donors skewed white British and female; clonal diversity was possibly underestimated. Per reports, nearly half of all spike-specific TCRs target regions that are unmutated in variants.

This CDR3 spans 14 amino acids. Germline CDR1 SNHLY, CDR2 FYNNEI. The V gene lost 6 bases and the J gene lost 3 bases, with 14 bases spanning the gap. TCRdb's copy holds only in-frame clones and misses some; the assay was immunoSEQ multiplex PCR. The table lists about 83,000 clones, just over 90% of them singletons. This clone was seen a few times. Its target is unknown. This receptor was taken from an adult in good health. The sequenced sample was peripheral blood, obtained on day 0 of MenACWY control vaccination. The chain employs TRBV2 and TRBJ1-1; maybe TRBD1 (6 bases). CDR3 sequence reads: CASRGALGYTEAFF. The DNA of the CDR3 is TGTGCCAGCAGGGGGGCTTTAGGGTACACTGAAGCTTTCTTT.